This TCR beta chain was sequenced in a study of blood T cell repertoires in COVID-19. V gave up 6 bases and J gave up 3 bases, with 12 bases separating them. Germline CDR1 reads MNHEY; CDR2 reads SVGAGI. The CDR3 extends over 13 amino acids. TCRdb's copy holds only in-frame clones and misses some; the assay was immunoSEQ multiplex PCR. This table holds tens of thousands of clones, more than 70% found once. The chain uses TRBV6-5 and TRBJ2-7; weak D call: TRBD2 (7 bases). The sample taken for sequencing was peripheral blood. This clonotype was sampled from a woman older than 75 with acute or convalescent COVID-19. The CDR3 DNA sequence: TGTGCCAGCAGGGCCGGGGGGCACTACGAGCAGTACTTC. Protein sequence: CASRAGGHYEQYF.